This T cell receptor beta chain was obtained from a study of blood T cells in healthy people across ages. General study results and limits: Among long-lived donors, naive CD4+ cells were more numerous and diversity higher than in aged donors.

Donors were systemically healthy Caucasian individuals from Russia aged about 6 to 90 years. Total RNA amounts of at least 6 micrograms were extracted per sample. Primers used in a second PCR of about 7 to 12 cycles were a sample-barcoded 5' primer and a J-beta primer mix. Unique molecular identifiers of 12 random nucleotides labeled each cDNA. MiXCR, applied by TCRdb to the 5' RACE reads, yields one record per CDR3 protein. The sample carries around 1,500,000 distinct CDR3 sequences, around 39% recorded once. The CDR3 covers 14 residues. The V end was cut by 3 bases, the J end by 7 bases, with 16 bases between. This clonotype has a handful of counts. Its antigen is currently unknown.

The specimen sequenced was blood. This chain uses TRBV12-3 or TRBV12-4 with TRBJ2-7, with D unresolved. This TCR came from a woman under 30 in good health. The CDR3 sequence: CASSFRPNAWEQYF. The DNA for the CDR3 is TGTGCCAGCAGTTTCAGGCCGAACGCCTGGGAGCAGTACTTC.